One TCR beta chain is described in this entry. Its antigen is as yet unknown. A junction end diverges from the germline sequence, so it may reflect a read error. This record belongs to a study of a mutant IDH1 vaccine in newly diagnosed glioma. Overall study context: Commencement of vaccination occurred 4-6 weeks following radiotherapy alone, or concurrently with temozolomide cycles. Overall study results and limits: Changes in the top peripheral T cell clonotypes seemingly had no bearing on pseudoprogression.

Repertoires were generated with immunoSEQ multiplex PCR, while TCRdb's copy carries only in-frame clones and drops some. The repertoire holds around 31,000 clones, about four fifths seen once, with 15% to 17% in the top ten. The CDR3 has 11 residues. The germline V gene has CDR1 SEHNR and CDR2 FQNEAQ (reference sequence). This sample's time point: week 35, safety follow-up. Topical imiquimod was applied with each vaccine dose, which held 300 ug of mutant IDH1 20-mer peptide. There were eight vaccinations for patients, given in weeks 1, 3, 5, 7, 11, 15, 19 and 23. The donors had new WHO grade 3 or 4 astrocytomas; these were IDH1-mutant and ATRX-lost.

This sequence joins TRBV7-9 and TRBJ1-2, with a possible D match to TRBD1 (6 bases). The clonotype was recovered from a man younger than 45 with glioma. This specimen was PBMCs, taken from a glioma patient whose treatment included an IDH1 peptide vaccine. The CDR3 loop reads CASSSGGDTCF. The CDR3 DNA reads TGTGCCAGCAGCTCCGGCGGGGACACATGCTTC.